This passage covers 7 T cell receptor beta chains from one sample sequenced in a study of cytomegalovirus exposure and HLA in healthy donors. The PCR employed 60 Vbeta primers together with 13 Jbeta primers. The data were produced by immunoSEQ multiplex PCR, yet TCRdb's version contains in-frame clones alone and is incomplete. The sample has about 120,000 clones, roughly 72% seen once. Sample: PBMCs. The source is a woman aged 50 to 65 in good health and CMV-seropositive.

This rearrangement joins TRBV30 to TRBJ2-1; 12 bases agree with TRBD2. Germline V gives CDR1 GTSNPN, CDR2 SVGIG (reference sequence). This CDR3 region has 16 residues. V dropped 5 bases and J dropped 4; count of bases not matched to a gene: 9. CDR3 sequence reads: CAWVLEGLAGYNEQFF. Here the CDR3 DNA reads TGTGCCTGGGTACTGGAGGGACTAGCGGGTTACAATGAGCAGTTCTTC.

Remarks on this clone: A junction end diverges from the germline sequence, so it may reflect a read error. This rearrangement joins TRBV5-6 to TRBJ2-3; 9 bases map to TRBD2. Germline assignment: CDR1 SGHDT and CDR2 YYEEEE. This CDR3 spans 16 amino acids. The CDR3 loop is CASSLEPSGASETQYF. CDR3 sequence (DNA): TGTGCCAGCAGCTTGGAGCCTAGCGGGGCCTCAGAAACGCAGTATTTT.

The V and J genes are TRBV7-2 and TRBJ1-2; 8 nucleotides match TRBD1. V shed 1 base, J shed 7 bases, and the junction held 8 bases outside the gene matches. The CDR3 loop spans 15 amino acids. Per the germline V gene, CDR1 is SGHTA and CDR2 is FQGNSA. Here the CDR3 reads CASSLDLSQGAGYTF. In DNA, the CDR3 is TGTGCCAGCAGCTTAGATCTATCGCAGGGGGCTGGCTACACCTTC.

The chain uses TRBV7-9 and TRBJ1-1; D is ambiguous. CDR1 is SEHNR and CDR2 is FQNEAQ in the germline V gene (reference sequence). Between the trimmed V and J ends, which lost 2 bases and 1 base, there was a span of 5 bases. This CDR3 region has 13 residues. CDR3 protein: CASSLLQNTEAFF. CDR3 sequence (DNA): TGTGCCAGCAGCTTATTACAGAACACTGAAGCTTTCTTT. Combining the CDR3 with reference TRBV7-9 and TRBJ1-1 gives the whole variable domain DTGVSQNPRHKITKRGQNVTFRCDPISEHNRLYWYRQTLGQGPEFLTYFQNEAQLEKSRLLSDRFSAERPKGSFSTLEIQRTEQGDSAMYLCASSLLQNTEAFFGQGTRLTVV.

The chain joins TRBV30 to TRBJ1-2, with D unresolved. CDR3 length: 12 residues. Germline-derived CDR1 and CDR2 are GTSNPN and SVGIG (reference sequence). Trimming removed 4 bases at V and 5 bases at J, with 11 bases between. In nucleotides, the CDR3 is TGTGCCTGGACCGAGCCCCAATATGGCTACACCTTC. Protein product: CAWTEPQYGYTF.

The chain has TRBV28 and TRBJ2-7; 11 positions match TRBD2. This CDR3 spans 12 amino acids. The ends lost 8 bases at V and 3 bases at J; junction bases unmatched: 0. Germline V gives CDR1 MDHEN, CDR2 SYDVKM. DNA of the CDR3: TGTGCCAGCGGGACTAGCGGCTACGAGCAGTACTTC. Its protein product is CASGTSGYEQYF.

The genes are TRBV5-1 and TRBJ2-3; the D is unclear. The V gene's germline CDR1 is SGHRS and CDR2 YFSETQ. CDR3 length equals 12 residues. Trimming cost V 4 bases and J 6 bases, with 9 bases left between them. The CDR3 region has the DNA TGCGCCAGCAGCGTAGCAGAGGATACGCAGTATTTT. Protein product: CASSVAEDTQYF.